This is a list of T cell receptor beta chains from one sample in a study of blood T cell repertoires in COVID-19. Profiling relied on immunoSEQ multiplex PCR, and the TCRdb table lists in-frame clones only, not all of them. The sample lists roughly 100,000 clones, about 89% occurring once. The sequencing sample was made of peripheral blood. The receptor set was obtained from a woman in her twenties or thirties with acute or convalescent COVID-19. Each CDR3 is given with its conserved first and last residue. Each record gives: V gene, D gene, clone size, J gene, CDR3 protein, CDR3 DNA. The D gene is left open where the match is weak. Clone size is given for some rows only: seen once, a few or many times, or a class if the clone is expanded.

TRBV18	TRBD1	NA	TRBJ2-2	CASSPNRGNTGELFF	TGTGCCAGCTCACCAAACAGGGGAAACACCGGGGAGCTGTTTTTT
TRBV9	NA	NA	TRBJ2-7	CASSASGGAYEQYF	TGTGCCAGCAGCGCCTCCGGGGGAGCCTACGAGCAGTACTTC
TRBV19	TRBD1	NA	TRBJ1-2	CASSIPEGADLYGYTF	TGTGCCAGTAGTATCCCGGAGGGGGCGGACCTCTATGGCTACACCTTC
TRBV27	NA	NA	TRBJ1-2	CASSPGINYGYTF	TGTGCCAGCAGTCCCGGGATTAACTATGGCTACACCTTC
TRBV9	TRBD1	NA	TRBJ1-3	CASSVEDRGGGNTIYF	TGTGCCAGCAGCGTAGAAGACAGGGGAGGCGGAAACACCATATATTTT
TRBV15	NA	NA	TRBJ2-7	CATSRDLSGISPYEQYF	TGTGCCACCAGCAGAGATCTATCGGGAATCAGCCCCTACGAGCAGTACTTC
TRBV12-3/TRBV12-4	NA	NA	TRBJ2-7	CASSRGSGYEQYF	TGTGCCAGCAGCAGGGGCTCGGGGTACGAGCAGTACTTC
TRBV28	TRBD1	few	TRBJ2-7	CATGGYEQYF	TGTGCCACAGGGGGCTACGAGCAGTACTTC
TRBV11-2	NA	NA	TRBJ2-7	CASSLGSYYEQYF	TGTGCCAGCAGCTTAGGTTCGTACTACGAGCAGTACTTC
TRBV28	TRBD1	NA	TRBJ1-1	CASSPGTGAYRSVGKAFF	TGTGCCAGCAGCCCCGGGACAGGGGCCTACAGGAGCGTGGGGAAAGCTTTCTTT
TRBV18	TRBD2	once	TRBJ2-1	CASSPQGTSSYNEQFF	TGTGCCAGCTCACCACAGGGGACTAGCTCCTACAATGAGCAGTTCTTC
TRBV10-1	TRBD2	NA	TRBJ2-7	CASSERSSGGIYEQYF	TGCGCCAGCAGTGAGCGTTCTAGCGGGGGGATCTACGAGCAGTACTTC
TRBV4-2	NA	NA	TRBJ1-3	CASSQVLGLSGNTIYF	TGTGCCAGCAGCCAAGTTCTGGGACTCTCTGGAAACACCATATATTTT
TRBV4-1	NA	NA	TRBJ1-6	CASSQEVTGDSPLHF	TGCGCCAGCAGCCAAGAGGTTACAGGCGACTCACCCCTCCACTTT
TRBV30	TRBD1	once	TRBJ1-1	CAWRETGGFPEAFF	TGTGCCTGGAGGGAGACAGGGGGGTTCCCTGAAGCTTTCTTT
TRBV18	NA	NA	TRBJ1-4	CASSPIQGTGQAIEKLFF	TGTGCCAGCTCACCAATCCAGGGTACAGGGCAGGCGATTGAAAAACTGTTTTTT
TRBV2	NA	NA	TRBJ1-2	CANPKGQFNYGYTF	TGTGCCAATCCCAAGGGGCAGTTTAACTATGGCTACACCTTC
TRBV10-2	NA	once	TRBJ1-1	CASRQQGTEAFF	TGCGCCAGCAGGCAACAGGGCACTGAAGCTTTCTTT
TRBV27	NA	NA	TRBJ1-2	CASSTGKSYGYTF	TGTGCCAGCAGTACAGGGAAGAGCTATGGCTACACCTTC
TRBV29-1	NA	NA	TRBJ1-2	CSVSQGPNYGYTF	TGCAGCGTTAGCCAGGGTCCCAACTATGGCTACACCTTC
TRBV5-4	NA	NA	TRBJ1-6	CASSLGTSDSPLHF	TGTGCCAGCAGCTTGGGGACATCGGATTCACCCCTCCACTTT
TRBV5-1	NA	NA	TRBJ1-1	CASSSTGSTEAFF	TGCGCCAGCAGCTCAACAGGATCCACTGAAGCTTTCTTT
TRBV3-1/TRBV3-2	NA	few	TRBJ1-2	CASSQGYNYGYTF	TGTGCCAGCAGCCAAGGCTATAACTATGGCTACACCTTC
TRBV2	NA	NA	TRBJ1-1	CAYSRQGDTEAFF	TGTGCCTACTCCAGGCAAGGGGACACTGAAGCTTTCTTT
TRBV6-5	NA	NA	TRBJ1-2	CAIGGGEGSYGYTF	TGTGCCATTGGAGGCGGGGAGGGGAGCTATGGCTACACCTTC
TRBV27	TRBD1	NA	TRBJ1-2	CASSFTGTGNYGYTF	TGTGCCAGCAGTTTCACCGGGACAGGGAACTATGGCTACACCTTC
TRBV15	TRBD1	NA	TRBJ1-2	CATSRDRGLWGYTF	TGTGCCACCAGCAGAGACAGGGGGCTTTGGGGCTACACCTTC
TRBV5-1	TRBD1	NA	TRBJ2-7	CASSFGQAVPYEQYF	TGCGCCAGCAGCTTTGGACAGGCGGTTCCCTACGAGCAGTACTTC
TRBV4-1	NA	NA	TRBJ2-7	CASSQTRGTAYEQYF	TGCGCCAGCAGCCAAACTCGGGGGACAGCCTACGAGCAGTACTTC
TRBV14	TRBD1	NA	TRBJ1-5	CASSQGYARGLYSNQPQHF	TGTGCCAGCAGCCAAGGGTATGCCAGGGGGCTGTATAGCAATCAGCCCCAGCATTTT
TRBV5-6	TRBD1	NA	TRBJ2-7	CASSLLGQGPMRTGYEQYF	TGTGCCAGCAGCTTGTTGGGACAGGGTCCGATGAGAACGGGCTACGAGCAGTACTTC
TRBV7-2	NA	NA	TRBJ2-1	CASSPGGARNEQFF	TGTGCCAGCAGCCCCGGCGGGGCGAGGAATGAGCAGTTCTTC
TRBV6-5	TRBD2	NA	TRBJ2-7	CASSYYSGGPYEQYF	TGTGCCAGCAGTTACTATAGCGGGGGGCCCTACGAGCAGTACTTC
TRBV28	NA	NA	TRBJ1-3	CASSLNQGGGGNTIYF	TGTGCCAGCAGTTTAAACCAGGGAGGCGGTGGAAACACCATATATTTT
TRBV5-1	TRBD2	NA	TRBJ2-7	CASTAGRSSYEQYF	TGCGCCAGCACAGCGGGACGGTCGTCCTACGAGCAGTACTTC
TRBV11-2	NA	NA	TRBJ1-3	CASSLAPAGNTIYF	TGTGCCAGCAGCTTAGCTCCGGCTGGAAACACCATATATTTT
TRBV9	NA	medium-sized	TRBJ2-1	CASSGGPENEQFF	TGTGCCAGCAGCGGGGGGCCGGAGAATGAGCAGTTCTTC